This record concerns one T cell receptor beta chain sequence. The clone's antigen remains unknown. Base qualities are not at hand, and no much larger clone is one base apart. Compared with germline, V lacks 2 bases and J lacks 15 bases; bases without a gene match: 8. The CDR3 contains 15 residues, cysteine and phenylalanine counted. CDR3 DNA is the only sequence kept; it has 45 bases, read in frame from the first base. The CDR1 and CDR2 encoded by the germline V gene are MDHEN and SYDVKM. The library was produced with the immunoSEQ multiplex PCR assay. In TCRdb, the immuneACCESS table is reduced to in-frame sequences with V and J assigned. These tables do not hold every clone; where another copy was compared, an unresolved V gene accounts for under half, and the others remain unexplained. This sample holds tens of thousands of clones; about 95% were observed only once. The ten largest clones capture 0.2% to 0.3% of the sample.

The sample belongs to a study of technical replicates of blood from several donors (dated by TCRdb to 2017 to 2019). The receptor was derived from a human donor in good health. The sample comprised T cells isolated from PBMCs. The chain is made from TRBV28 and TRBJ2-1; a stretch of 15 junction bases matches TRBD2. The CDR3 reads CASSLSSGLAGGWFF. The DNA sequence is TGTGCCAGCAGTTTAAGTTCCGGACTAGCGGGAGGGTGGTTCTTC. The CDR3 plus the reference TRBV28 and TRBJ2-1 genes for the other parts give the full variable domain: DVKVTQSSRYLVKRTGEKVFLECVQDMDHENMFWYRQDPGLGLRLIYFSYDVKMKEKGDIPEGYSVSREKKERFSLILESASTNQTSMYLCASSLSSGLAGGWFFGPGTRLTVL.